The sample holds a few counts of the clone carrying this T cell receptor (beta chain). The antigen remains undetermined. This record comes from a study of T cell repertoires in cytomegalovirus infection. Study in general: It can be stated that public TCR beta signatures indicated CMV infection as well as a matching HLA type.

J gave up 6 bases and V 4 bases, and 10 bases lay outside the gene matches. This CDR3 comprises 16 residues. TCRdb redid the calling of the reads with MiXCR, one entry per CDR3 protein. The sample has a few hundred thousand distinct CDR3 sequences; 25% are singletons. Study-level points and caveats: Dominating the ex vivo response were HLA-C-restricted CMV-specific TCR beta clonotypes.

This specimen was cultured PBMCs, taken from culture after CMV antigen stimulation. This receptor was taken from a human donor in good health (CMV status not recorded). Some clones in this sample may be carry-over from other donors' samples. The chain links TRBV12-3 or TRBV12-4 to TRBJ2-1; TRBD2 matches 9 bases. CDR3 in DNA: TGTGCCAGCAGTTCCCCCGGGACTAGCTTACCCAATGAGCAGTTCTTC. It translates to CASSSPGTSLPNEQFF.